This T cell receptor (beta chain) was captured in a study of cytomegalovirus exposure and HLA in healthy donors. Findings and caveats of the study: About 87% or about 30% of the time was how often most TCR beta V segments were productive, according to an earlier analysis. CMV serostatus alone was available as immune exposure information.

CDR3 length: 14 amino acids. The V gene end was trimmed by 6 bases and the J gene end by 4 bases; junction bases not matched to a gene: 8. In germline, CDR1 is SNHLY, CDR2 FYNNEI. This clone was observed a few times. Antigen specificity is unknown. PCR used 60 Vbeta primers and 13 Jbeta primers. The protocol was immunoSEQ multiplex PCR, while the TCRdb copy is restricted to in-frame clones and leaves out a portion. The table includes some 98,000 clones, about 81% detected once. V gene TRBV2 combines with J gene TRBJ1-2, with 7 bases that match TRBD1. The sequence was obtained from a man aged 40-50 years in good health and CMV-seronegative. Material for sequencing was PBMCs. The CDR3: CASRLGQAVYGYTF. Here the CDR3 DNA reads TGTGCCAGCAGATTAGGACAGGCCGTCTATGGCTACACCTTC.